This entry lists 18 T cell receptor delta chains sequenced from one sample in a study of γδ T cells in repeated Plasmodium falciparum infection. TCRdb made new clone calls on the multiplex PCR reads using CATT. The sample yields roughly 86,000 delta-chain clones, 1.4% seen once. Gammadelta T cells were flow-sorted from PBMC into Vgamma9/Vdelta2+ and Vdelta2-negative populations for bulk analysis. Sequenced material: gamma-delta T cells from blood. The receptors stem from a pool of human donors (malaria-infected and uninfected, not separated).

This clone was seen repeatedly, ten times or more. The protein TCRdb lists belongs to a much larger clone and differs from this DNA's translation at residue 5, which points to a read error; the protein shown is made from the DNA. This sequence joins TRDV1 and TRDJ2; 11 bases fit TRDD3. Matching the DNA to germline supplied the J gene, which TCRdb does not give. The J segment lost 1 base and the V segment lost 4 bases, leaving 20 bases of the junction unmatched. In germline, CDR1 is TSWWSYY, CDR2 QGS. The CDR3 consists of 22 residues. The chain's CDR3 is CALGGNRPSPYWGIILTAQLFF. The DNA of the CDR3 is TGTGCTCTTGGGGGCAACCGGCCTTCCCCTTACTGGGGGATAATTTTGACAGCACAACTCTTCTTT.

This clone came up a few times. A far larger clone is a single base away, which makes a read error likely. Other DNA sequences within the sample encode an identical CDR3. The V and J genes are TRDV1 and TRDJ1, with TRDD3 matching over 12 bases. No J segment appears in TCRdb, so it was assigned here by matching the sequence to germline. This CDR3 has 22 amino acids. Trimming cost V 1 base and J 0 bases; bases outside gene matches: 18. The V gene's germline CDR1 is TSWWSYY and CDR2 QGS. The CDR3 DNA reads as TGTGCTCTTGGGGAACCGCCCTTCCTGTACTGGGGGATACAAGGGTACACCGATAAACTCATCTTT. It encodes CALGEPPFLYWGIQGYTDKLIF.

This clone was picked up many times. Translating this DNA gives a protein that differs at residue 3 from the TCRdb one, which belongs to a much larger clone; a read error is likely, and the protein shown is this translation. The chain's CDR3 is CALKSAAATGGYRGYTDKLIF. The CDR3, as DNA: TGTGCCCTTAAATCGGCGGCGGCGACTGGGGGATACAGGGGGTACACCGATAAACTCATCTTT. This chain uses TRDV3 with TRDJ1; TRDD3 matches at 12 bases. The CDR3 sequence is 21 residues long. The germline gives CDR1 TVYSNPD, CDR2 GDNSRS (reference sequence). The V segment lost 5 bases and the J segment 0 bases; nucleotides outside the gene matches: 25.

As to this clone: The mismatch at residue 11 between this DNA's translation and the TCRdb protein of a much larger clone likely reflects a read error; the protein shown is translated from the DNA. The J gene is TRDJ1, the V gene TRDV1, with 10 bases fitting TRDD3. Because TCRdb records no J gene, it was assigned here through a match of the DNA to germline. J gave up 0 bases and V 4 bases, and 14 bases lay outside the gene matches. The length of the CDR3 is 19 residues. Germline CDR1 reads TSWWSYY; CDR2 reads QGS. The CDR3 bases are TGTGCTCTTGGGGGTCTTCCTACTGGGGGATGCGCCGACACCGATAAACTCATCTTT. Translated: CALGGLPTGGCADTDKLIF.

A few counts support this clone. TCRdb attributes to this sequence the protein of a much larger clone, which differs from the DNA translation at residue 8; a read error is likely, and the protein displayed is translated from the DNA. This rearrangement joins TRDV2 to TRDJ2; 7 nucleotides align to TRDD3. No J gene was available from TCRdb, and it was assigned here by a germline match of the DNA. Per germline, CDR1 GEAIGNYY and CDR2 EKD. This CDR3 is built from 12 residues. CDR3 protein: CACDWGTEQLFF. The CDR3 DNA is TGTGCCTGTGACTGGGGGACAGAACAACTCTTCTTT.

This clone was observed a few times. The protein TCRdb lists belongs to a much larger clone and differs from this DNA's translation at residue 12, which points to a read error; the protein shown is made from the DNA. The V gene was identified as TRDV1, while no J gene was called; TRDD3 is the table's D call and was not checked against the DNA. The CDR3 length is 22 residues. Germline assignment: CDR1 TSWWSYY and CDR2 QGS. CDR3 amino acids: CALGGPGRPSYTPTGGYAGLIF. Written as DNA, the CDR3 is TGTGCTCTTGGGGGACCGGGTCGGCCTTCCTACACTCCTACTGGGGGATACGCGGGCCTCATCTTT.

Concerning this clone itself: A far bigger clonotype differs at one base, so this is likely a read error. Other DNA sequences in the same sample also yield this CDR3. No J gene was called, and the V gene is TRDV2; the D segment call TRDD3 is taken from the table without a DNA check. Germline CDR1 is GEAIGNYY and CDR2 is EKD. The CDR3 consists of 16 residues. The CDR3 region is CACDSLLGENTDKLIF. DNA for the CDR3: TGTGCCTGTGACTCCTTACTGGGGGAAAACACCGATAAACTCATCTTC.

CDR3 in amino acids: CALGEHATNSWYWGIRIQLTF. In DNA, the CDR3 is TGTGCTCTTGGGGAACACGCGACTAATTCCTGGTACTGGGGGATACGCATCCAACTCACCTTT. V gene assignment gives TRDV1, but the J gene was left uncalled; TRDD3, as called in the table, went unchecked against the DNA. The CDR3 is 21 residues long. Germline V CDR1 and CDR2: TSWWSYY, QGS.

Remarks on this clone: The protein recorded in TCRdb matches a much larger clone and deviates from this DNA's translation at residue 9, suggesting a read error; the protein here is obtained by translating the DNA. The chain recombines TRDV1 with TRDJ1; 8 nucleotides match TRDD3. The J gene, not given by TCRdb, was assigned here from a germline match of the nucleotide sequence. The CDR3 spans 19 residues. Germline CDR1 and CDR2: TSWWSYY and QGS. V lost 1 base, J lost 0 bases, and 13 bases stayed unmatched. The CDR3 DNA is TGTGCTCTTGGGGAACCCCCTTTGCCGGGGGATAATTACACCGATAAACTCATCTTT. This encodes CALGEPPLPGDNYTDKLIF.

This clone was picked up many times. The genes are TRDV1 and TRDJ1, with no clear D. The CDR3 runs 15 residues. Trimming shortened V by 0 bases and J by 2 bases, and 10 bases separated the two germline ends. The germline V gene has CDR1 TSWWSYY and CDR2 QGS. CDR3 amino acids: CALGELAAWTDKLIF. The CDR3 bases are TGTGCTCTTGGGGAACTCGCTGCTTGGACCGATAAACTCATCTTT.

For this clone: The protein that TCRdb holds for this DNA derives from a much larger clone and differs from the translated DNA at residue 12, which likely indicates a read error; the protein shown here is translated from the DNA. The chain employs TRDV1 and TRDJ1; 11 positions agree with TRDD3. The CDR3 sequence is 22 residues long. The germline CDR1 and CDR2 sequences are TSWWSYY and QGS. V was clipped by 0 bases and J by 2 bases; unmatched bases: 20. The CDR3 DNA sequence: TGTGCTCTTGGGGAACTTATAGCTCGAGCTCTAGCTGGGGGATACCAAACCGATAAACTCATCTTT. Translating gives CALGELIARALAGGYQTDKLIF.

As regards this clone: The protein in TCRdb stems from a much larger clone and differs at residue 15 from this DNA's translation, likely a read error; here the protein is translated from the DNA. The rearrangement links TRDV1 to TRDJ2, with D hard to call. The germline V gene encodes CDR1 TSWWSYY and CDR2 QGS. This CDR3 region has 19 residues. DNA for the CDR3: TGTGCTCTTGGGGAATCGGTAATCCTTAGGGTGAAGAGGACAACACAACTCTTCTTT. Protein sequence: CALGESVILRVKRTTQLFF.

Notes on this clone: A single base is all that separates this from a far larger clone, so a read error is likely. Additional DNA sequences in this sample encode the identical CDR3. The V gene is TRDV1, the J gene TRDJ1; 8 nucleotides match TRDD3. The J gene is not listed in TCRdb, so it was assigned here from a DNA match to germline. Germline V CDR1 and CDR2: TSWWSYY, QGS. V trimming: 0 bases; J trimming: 0 bases; junction bases outside the gene matches: 21. The CDR3 totals 22 residues. CDR3 region: CALGELRLTFWGKTSYTDKLIF. The CDR3 bases are TGTGCTCTTGGGGAACTGAGACTGACCTTCTGGGGGAAAACTAGCTACACCGATAAACTCATCTTT.

This clone was seen only a few times. A far larger clone is just one base off, so this is likely a read error. This same CDR3 is encoded by further DNA sequences in the sample. The chain links TRDV1 to TRDJ1; 8 positions match TRDD3. The J gene comes from matching the DNA to germline here; TCRdb lacks it. This CDR3 is built from 16 residues. Germline V gene lookup returns CDR1 TSWWSYY and CDR2 QGS. Trimming took 9 bases from V and 9 from J; bases not matched to a gene: 21. CDR3 sequence reads: CALAVPVTYWGSELIF. CDR3 nucleotide sequence: TGTGCTCTCGCCGTTCCTGTGACCTACTGGGGGTCCGAACTCATCTTT.

Of note for this clone: TCRdb assigns this DNA the protein of a much larger clone, which departs from its translation at residue 14; this likely reflects a read error, and the protein shown comes from translating the DNA. The chain recombines TRDV2 with TRDJ1, with 8 bases lining up with TRDD3. Germline V gives CDR1 GEAIGNYY, CDR2 EKD. This CDR3 has 16 amino acids. CDR3 bases: TGTGCCTGTGTTTGGCTGGGGGACCCTCACACCGATAAACCCATCTTT. It specifies CACVWLGDPHTDKPIF.

This clone was counted a few times. The protein in TCRdb stems from a much larger clone and differs at residue 5 from this DNA's translation, likely a read error; here the protein is translated from the DNA. The CDR3 reads CALGGGTPWTTAQLFF. The CDR3 region has the DNA TGTGCTCTTGGGGGGGGGACCCCTTGGACCACAGCACAACTCTTCTTT. The chain joins TRDV1 to TRDJ2; D may be TRDD3 (6 bases). Germline V gene sequence: CDR1 TSWWSYY, CDR2 QGS. Trimming shortened V by 4 bases and J by 5 bases, and 17 bases separated the two germline ends. This CDR3 comprises 16 residues.

Only a few counts were recorded for this clone. TCRdb has a much larger clone's protein, which differs at residue 3 from the translation of this DNA, likely because of a read error; what is shown is the protein translated from the DNA. The chain combines TRDV2 with TRDJ1; D is unclear. TCRdb records no J gene; here it was assigned by comparing the DNA to germline. Germline CDR1 and CDR2: GEAIGNYY and EKD. The CDR3 is 14 amino acids. This CDR3 is CARDTVSGTDKLIF. CDR3 nucleotide sequence: TGTGCCCGTGACACCGTTTCAGGGACCGATAAACTCATCTTT.

For this clone: TCRdb's listed protein matches a much larger clone and diverges from this DNA's translation at residue 10, likely through a read error; the protein shown comes from the DNA. The chain combines TRDV1 with TRDJ1; D uncertain. Trimming took 2 bases from V and 3 from J, leaving 13 bases between them. Germline values: CDR1 TSWWSYY, CDR2 QGS. This CDR3 is built from 15 residues. The CDR3, as DNA: TGTGCTCTTGGGGAAAAACATTCTTTCCCCGATAAACTCATCTTT. Protein: CALGEKHSFPDKLIF.